This T cell receptor (beta chain) originates from a study of T-cell reconstitution after alpha-beta-depleted transplantation in children. Germline V CDR1 and CDR2: SGHRS, YFSETQ. The CDR3 spans 14 residues. V was clipped by 5 bases and J by 5 bases; unmatched bases: 7. TCRbeta library preparation incorporated unique molecular identifiers. TCRdb independently ran MiXCR on the PCR reads; one entry per CDR3 protein. The sample lists 250,000 to 400,000 distinct CDR3 sequences, about a quarter occurring once. This chain joins TRBV5-1 and TRBJ2-3, with 8 bases matching TRBD1. This receptor was obtained from a male patient younger than 18 who had a stem cell transplant for acute lymphoblastic leukemia, so the T cells may come from the graft donor. Sample: PBMCs, mostly from graft donor cells, taken 180 days after TCRalphabeta/CD19-depleted stem cell transplant. CDR3 sequence reads: CASSPGQEKDTQYF. In DNA form, the CDR3 reads TGCGCCAGCAGTCCGGGACAGGAAAAAGATACGCAGTATTTT.